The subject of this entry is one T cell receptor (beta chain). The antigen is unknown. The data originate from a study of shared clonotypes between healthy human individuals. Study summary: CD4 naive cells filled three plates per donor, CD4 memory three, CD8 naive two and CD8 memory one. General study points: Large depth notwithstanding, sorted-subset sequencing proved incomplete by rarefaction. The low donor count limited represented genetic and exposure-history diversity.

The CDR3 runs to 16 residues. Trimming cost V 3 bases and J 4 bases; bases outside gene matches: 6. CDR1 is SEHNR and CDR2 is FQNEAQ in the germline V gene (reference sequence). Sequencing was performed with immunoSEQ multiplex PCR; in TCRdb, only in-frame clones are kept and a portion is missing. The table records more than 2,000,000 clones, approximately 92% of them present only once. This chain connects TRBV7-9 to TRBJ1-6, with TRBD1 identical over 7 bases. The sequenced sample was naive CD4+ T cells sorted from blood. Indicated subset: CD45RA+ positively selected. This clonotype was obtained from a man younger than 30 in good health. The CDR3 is CASSFDGTVYNSPLHF. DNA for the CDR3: TGTGCCAGCAGCTTCGATGGGACAGTGTATAATTCACCCCTCCACTTT. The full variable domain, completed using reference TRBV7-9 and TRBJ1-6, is DTGVSQNPRHKITKRGQNVTFRCDPISEHNRLYWYRQTLGQGPEFLTYFQNEAQLEKSRLLSDRFSAERPKGSFSTLEIQRTEQGDSAMYLCASSFDGTVYNSPLHFGNGTRLTVT.